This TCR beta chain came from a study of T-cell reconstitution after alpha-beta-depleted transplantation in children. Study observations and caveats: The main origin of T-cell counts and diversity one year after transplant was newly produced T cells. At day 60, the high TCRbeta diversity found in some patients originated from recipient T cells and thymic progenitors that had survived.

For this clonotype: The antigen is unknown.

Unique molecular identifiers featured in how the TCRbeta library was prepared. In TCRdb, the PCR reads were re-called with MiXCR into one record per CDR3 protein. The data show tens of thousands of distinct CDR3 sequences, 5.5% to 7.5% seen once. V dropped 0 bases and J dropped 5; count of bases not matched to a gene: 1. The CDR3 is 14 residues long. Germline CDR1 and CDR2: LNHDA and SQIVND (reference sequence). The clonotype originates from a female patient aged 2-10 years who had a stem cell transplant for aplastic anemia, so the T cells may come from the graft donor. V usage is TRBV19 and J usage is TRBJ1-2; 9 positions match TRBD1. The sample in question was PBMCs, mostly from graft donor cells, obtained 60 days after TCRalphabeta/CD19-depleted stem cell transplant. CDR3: CASSIEGQGYGYTF. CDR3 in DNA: TGTGCCAGTAGTATAGAGGGACAGGGTTATGGCTACACCTTC. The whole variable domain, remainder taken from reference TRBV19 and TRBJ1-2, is DGGITQSPKYLFRKEGQNVTLSCEQNLNHDAMYWYRQDPGQGLRLIYYSQIVNDFQKGDIAEGYSVSREKKESFPLTVTSAQKNPTAFYLCASSIEGQGYGYTFGSGTRLTVV.